This T cell receptor beta chain was found in a study of CD8 T cells in ankylosing spondylitis. Trimming removed 8 bases from V and 2 bases from J, with 14 bases in between. The CDR3 runs 14 residues. CDR1 is SGHRS and CDR2 is YFSETQ in the germline V gene. Findings of the study overall: Ankylosing spondylitis blood seemed to carry a telltale TCR beta motif made of about 8 highly homologous variants. The disease-linked clones had a CD8+ phenotype and low blood frequencies. Matched ankylosing spondylitis synovial fluid reportedly showed significant enrichment of disease-linked clones.

Library preparation for TCR beta used quantitative 5'-RACE with molecular barcodes. TCRdb passed the 5' RACE reads through MiXCR, listing each CDR3 protein once. Of about 540,000 distinct CDR3 sequences detected, roughly an eighth appear once; the ten largest clones hold 6.8%. A note on this clonotype: Its antigen is undetermined.

This receptor was taken from a male donor with ankylosing spondylitis. The rearrangement joins TRBV5-1 to TRBJ2-1, with a weak D call TRBD1 (6 bases). The source material was blood, either unsorted or a sorted T cell fraction (not recorded which). This chain's CDR3 is CASNEGGPYNEQFF. As DNA, the CDR3 is TGCGCCAGTAACGAAGGGGGTCCCTACAATGAGCAGTTCTTC.